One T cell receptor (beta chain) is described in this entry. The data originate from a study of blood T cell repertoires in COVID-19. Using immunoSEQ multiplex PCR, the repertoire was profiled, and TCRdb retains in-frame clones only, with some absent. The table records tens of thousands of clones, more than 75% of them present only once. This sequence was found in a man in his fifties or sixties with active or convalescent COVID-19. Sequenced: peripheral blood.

The CDR3 loop reads CASRQGGGTDTQYF. CDR3 in DNA: TGTGCCAGTAGGCAGGGCGGTGGCACAGATACGCAGTATTTT. The rearrangement links TRBV19 to TRBJ2-3; tentative D call: TRBD1 (5 bases). Germline V gene data show CDR1 as LNHDA and CDR2 as SQIVND (reference sequence). V lost 6 bases and J 1 base, leaving 11 bases between the germline ends. This CDR3 is built from 14 residues.